One sample yielded the 10 T cell receptor beta chains listed below, sequenced in a study of cytomegalovirus exposure and HLA in healthy donors. Assay used: immunoSEQ multiplex PCR; TCRdb lists only in-frame clones, some missing. The profile shows under 300,000 clones, approximately 86% of them singletons. Sequenced sample: PBMCs. The receptor set was obtained from a woman under 30 in good health and CMV-seronegative.

This clone was detected only once. The chain joins TRBV5-1 to TRBJ2-5, with 7 bases fitting TRBD1. There are 15 residues in the CDR3. The V segment lost 2 bases and the J segment 1 base; nucleotides outside the gene matches: 5. CDR1 and CDR2 from the germline V gene are SGHRS and YFSETQ. The CDR3 spells CASSFPGGSQETQYF. CDR3 bases: TGCGCCAGCAGCTTTCCAGGGGGATCCCAAGAGACCCAGTACTTC.

This chain links TRBV30 with TRBJ2-3, with D possibly being TRBD2 (7 bases). V was pared by 4 bases and J by 3 bases, with 17 bases between. There are 15 residues in the CDR3. Germline loops: CDR1 GTSNPN, CDR2 SVGIG (reference sequence). This CDR3 reads CAWILRGGATDTQYF. CDR3 sequence (DNA): TGTGCCTGGATCCTGAGGGGGGGGGCGACAGATACGCAGTATTTT.

This clone was picked up one time. CDR3 residues: CASSQERESSYNEQFF. CDR3 bases: TGTGCCAGCAGCCAAGAGCGGGAGAGTTCCTACAATGAGCAGTTCTTC. This chain connects TRBV4-2 to TRBJ2-1; 7 bases align to TRBD2. The CDR3 is made up of 16 amino acids. Trimming took 0 bases from V and 1 from J; bases not matched to a gene: 3. CDR1 is LGHNA and CDR2 is YNFKEQ in the germline V gene.

CDR3 coding DNA: TGTGCCAGTAGTATAGCGCGGAGGGAAAAACTGTTTTTT. Translation gives CASSIARREKLFF. The rearrangement joins TRBV19 to TRBJ1-4, with no clear D. The CDR3 extends over 13 amino acids. V dropped 1 base and J dropped 8 bases, with 8 bases sitting between them. Germline V gene data show CDR1 as LNHDA and CDR2 as SQIVND (reference sequence).

This chain joins TRBV6-1 and TRBJ1-4; 9 positions agree with TRBD1. Losses at the gene ends were 2 bases for V and 10 bases for J; bases not matched to a gene: 8. The CDR3 spans 15 residues. Germline V lookup: CDR1 MNHNS, CDR2 SASEGT. The chain's CDR3 is CASSERTGDKGKLFF. CDR3 in DNA: TGTGCCAGCAGTGAAAGGACAGGGGATAAGGGAAAACTGTTTTTT.

The chain employs TRBV7-3 and TRBJ1-6; 8 bases fit TRBD1. V shed 5 bases and J 6 bases; nucleotides not matched to a gene: 6. CDR3 length: 15 residues. Germline CDR1 and CDR2: SGHTA and FQGTGA. The CDR3 sequence: CASSRRGQVNSPLHF. The CDR3 nucleotides read TGTGCCAGCAGCCGCCGGGGACAGGTTAATTCACCCCTCCACTTT.

The chain uses TRBV11-2 and TRBJ2-2, with 12 bases identical to TRBD2. CDR3 length: 16 residues. The germline gives CDR1 SGHAT, CDR2 FQNNGV. Trimming removed 4 bases from V and 7 bases from J; junction bases left unmatched: 7. CDR3: CASSSSGGAVSGELFF. For the CDR3, the DNA is TGTGCCAGCAGCTCTAGCGGGGGGGCCGTAAGCGGGGAGCTGTTTTTT. Using reference TRBV11-2 and TRBJ2-2 for the parts outside the CDR3, the full variable domain is EAGVAQSPRYKIIEKRQSVAFWCNPISGHATLYWYQQILGQGPKLLIQFQNNGVVDDSQLPKDRFSAERLKGVDSTLKIQPAKLEDSAVYLCASSSSGGAVSGELFFGEGSRLTVL.

The chain recombines TRBV5-8 with TRBJ2-4; 7 bases map to TRBD1. With V trimmed by 4 bases and J by 0 bases, 7 bases remained unmatched. Germline V lookup: CDR1 SGHTS, CDR2 YDEGEE. CDR3 size: 16 residues. Here the CDR3 DNA reads TGTGCCAGCAGCCCGGGACAGACCCTAGCCAAAAACATTCAGTACTTC. Amino acid sequence: CASSPGQTLAKNIQYF.

This rearrangement joins TRBV30 to TRBJ1-2; possibly TRBD1 for D (6 bases). This CDR3 spans 10 amino acids. The V gene's germline CDR1 is GTSNPN and CDR2 SVGIG (reference sequence). With 4 bases removed from V and 7 bases from J, the gap between germline ends came to 7 bases. The chain's CDR3 is CAWKGGGYTF. CDR3 coding DNA: TGTGCCTGGAAAGGGGGTGGCTACACCTTC.

This rearrangement joins TRBV27 to TRBJ1-5, with D hard to call. Germline CDR1 is MNHEY and CDR2 is SMNVEV (reference sequence). Trimming removed 3 bases at V and 0 bases at J, with 9 bases between. The CDR3 spans 15 residues. For the CDR3, the DNA is TGTGCCAGCAGTTTGGCACCGTATAGCAATCAGCCCCAGCATTTT. It codes for CASSLAPYSNQPQHF.